This entry lists 30 T cell receptor beta chains sequenced from one sample in a study of human T cells and chemical hapten exposure. The time point is: pre-sensitization, week 0. Treatment described: therapeutic diphenylcyclopropenone sensitization with weekly scalp DPC. Using its own MiXCR run on the RACE reads, TCRdb lists one record per CDR3 protein. The profile shows roughly 60,000 distinct CDR3 sequences, 6.7% of them singletons. The input for sequencing was whole blood, taken in connection with sensitization to the hapten diphenylcyclopropenone (DPC). The receptors were sampled from a woman aged 25 to 45 with alopecia areata. Some clones in this sample may be carry-over from other donors' samples.

This clonotype was seen at least ten times. This rearrangement joins TRBV29-1 to TRBJ2-3, with TRBD2 as a possible D gene (5 bases). The CDR3 is 10 amino acids. The germline V and J ends were trimmed by 5 bases and 8 bases, with 8 bases remaining between them. Germline CDR1 reads SQVTM; CDR2 reads ANQGSEA. In DNA form, the CDR3 reads TGCAGCGTTTATGAGGGTACGCAGTATTTT. Protein sequence: CSVYEGTQYF.

This clonotype was observed a few times. This sequence joins TRBV30 and TRBJ2-1; no reliable D call. Germline V CDR1 and CDR2: GTSNPN, SVGIG (reference sequence). The ends were cut back, 1 base at V and 9 bases at J, with 7 bases in the middle. There are 11 residues in the CDR3. The CDR3 reads CAWSAFIEQFF. The CDR3 DNA reads TGTGCCTGGAGTGCGTTTATTGAGCAGTTCTTC.

V and J are TRBV20-1 and TRBJ2-3; 12 bases map to TRBD2. After removal of 6 bases from V and 3 bases from J, the junction contained 4 bases not matched to a gene. In germline, CDR1 is DFQATT, CDR2 SNEGSKA (reference sequence). This CDR3 has 14 residues. CDR3 DNA: TGCAGTGCCCCCACTAGCGGGAGGACAGATACGCAGTATTTT. Translation: CSAPTSGRTDTQYF.

This clonotype has a count of ten or more. V and J are TRBV5-1 and TRBJ2-6; 10 bases line up with TRBD1. Trimming removed 4 bases from V and 0 bases from J; junction bases left unmatched: 4. Germline lookup yields CDR1 SGHRS and CDR2 YFSETQ. This CDR3 region has 17 residues. The CDR3 protein is CASSTGQGGSGANVLTF. CDR3 DNA: TGCGCCAGCAGCACCGGACAGGGGGGCTCTGGGGCCAACGTCCTGACTTTC.

This clonotype has a count of ten or more. This chain connects TRBV6-2 or TRBV6-3 to TRBJ2-3; D gene uncertain. Germline lookup yields CDR1 MNHEY and CDR2 SVGEGT. The V gene lost 10 bases and the J gene lost 4 bases, with 15 bases spanning the gap. This CDR3 region has 13 residues. CDR3 amino acids: CATHTDVSDTQYF. The CDR3 DNA reads TGTGCCACCCACACGGACGTCTCAGATACGCAGTATTTT.

The table lists this clonotype with many counts. The genes are TRBV10-3 and TRBJ1-2; D remains unclear. This CDR3 spans 12 amino acids. V dropped 10 bases and J dropped 3 bases, with 12 bases sitting between them. Germline V lookup: CDR1 ENHRY, CDR2 SYGVKD. The CDR3 DNA reads TGTGCCACCCGACAAAGGGACTATGGCTACACCTTC. It yields the protein CATRQRDYGYTF.

The chain is built from TRBV3-1 and TRBJ2-1, with D tentatively TRBD2 (5 bases). Trimming took off 1 base at V and 8 bases at J, with 12 bases between the two ends. The CDR3 totals 14 residues. Germline assignment: CDR1 LGHDT and CDR2 YNNKEL (reference sequence). For the CDR3, the DNA is TGTGCCAGCAGCCAAGTCGGCGGGTTGGATGAGCAGTTCTTC. It codes for CASSQVGGLDEQFF.

A few counts support this clonotype. This chain links TRBV20-1 with TRBJ1-5; unclear D gene. This CDR3 region has 12 residues. Germline CDR1 DFQATT, CDR2 SNEGSKA (reference sequence). V shed 5 bases and J shed 3 bases, with 8 bases lying between them. In DNA form, the CDR3 reads TGCAGTGCTGGTGGGGTCAATCAGCCCCAGCATTTT. Its protein product is CSAGGVNQPQHF.

This clonotype showed up many times. The chain links TRBV20-1 to TRBJ2-3, with D maybe TRBD1 (5 bases). The CDR3 length is 15 residues. The V end lost 0 bases, the J end lost 5 bases, and 15 bases lay between the germline ends. Per germline, CDR1 DFQATT and CDR2 SNEGSKA (reference sequence). The CDR3 reads CSARDAGQVRDTQYF. The CDR3 coding sequence is TGCAGTGCTAGAGATGCAGGACAAGTGCGAGATACGCAGTATTTT.

This clonotype came up many times. V gene TRBV10-2 combines with J gene TRBJ1-2; 7 bases match TRBD1. V lost 2 bases to trimming and J lost 4 bases; unmatched junction nucleotides: 10. The CDR3 is made up of 16 amino acids. Germline lookup yields CDR1 WSHSY and CDR2 SAAADI. CDR3 DNA sequence: TGCGCCAGCAGTGAGGCCAGACAGGGAACCCTCTATGGCTACACCTTC. This sequence encodes CASSEARQGTLYGYTF.

This clonotype has a count of ten or more. The chain is built from TRBV3-1 and TRBJ2-3, with D unresolved. Trimming shortened V by 3 bases and J by 1 base, and 11 bases separated the two germline ends. Germline V gene lookup returns CDR1 LGHDT and CDR2 YNNKEL (reference sequence). The CDR3 covers 15 residues. In DNA form, the CDR3 reads TGTGCCAGCAGCCAGCAGGCGGCTGGCACAGATACGCAGTATTTT. Translated, it gives CASSQQAAGTDTQYF.

This clonotype was counted between two and nine times. The chain combines TRBV7-6 with TRBJ2-3, with D possibly TRBD1 on 5 matching bases. Germline assignment: CDR1 SGHVS and CDR2 FNYEAQ. V was cut by 1 base and J by 0 bases, with 14 bases left in between. The CDR3 has 17 residues. CDR3 sequence: CASSLGYGRASTDTQYF. The CDR3 coding sequence is TGTGCCAGCAGCTTAGGTTACGGCAGGGCGAGCACAGATACGCAGTATTTT.

This clonotype was picked up a small number of times. This chain links TRBV20-1 with TRBJ2-1; 8 nucleotides line up with TRBD2. Trimming took 4 bases from V and 4 from J; bases not matched to a gene: 9. The CDR3 spans 15 residues. Looked up from germline, CDR1 is DFQATT and CDR2 is SNEGSKA (reference sequence). The CDR3 DNA reads as TGCAGTGCTACCATTACTAGCGGAGGTTACAATGAGCAGTTCTTC. Translated: CSATITSGGYNEQFF.

The CDR3 bases are TGTGCCAGCAGTCCCCCGACAGGCGGCTCCTACGAGCAGTACTTC. Its protein is CASSPPTGGSYEQYF. The chain uses TRBV6-5 and TRBJ2-7; TRBD1 is a possible D gene (6 bases). Trimming took 5 bases from V and 0 from J, leaving 14 bases between them. Germline V gene lookup returns CDR1 MNHEY and CDR2 SVGAGI. The CDR3 has 15 residues.

The rearrangement links TRBV5-6 to TRBJ1-2, with D perhaps TRBD1 (5 bases). CDR1 SGHDT and CDR2 YYEEEE come from the germline V gene. V lost 1 base, J lost 7 bases, and 17 bases lay in between. This CDR3 has 15 residues. The CDR3, as DNA: TGTGCCAGCAGCTTGAAGACAGAGATCGTGGGTGGCTACACCTTC. The encoded protein is CASSLKTEIVGGYTF.

This clonotype was observed at least ten times. The V gene is TRBV10-3, the J gene TRBJ1-2; TRBD1 might be the D (6 bases). This CDR3 is 13 amino acids long. V shed 10 bases and J shed 1 base, with 13 bases lying between them. Germline V gives CDR1 ENHRY, CDR2 SYGVKD. The CDR3 sequence is CASGQQDNYGYTF. CDR3 DNA sequence: TGTGCCAGTGGACAGCAAGATAACTATGGCTACACCTTC.

This clonotype was counted ten times or more. Its ends do not fully match the called genes, so a read error is possible. The CDR3 loop reads CSARDPGLAGGPF. DNA of the CDR3: TGCAGTGCTAGAGATCCGGGCCTAGCGGGGGGACCTTTC. V and J are TRBV20-1 and TRBJ2-7; 11 bases fit TRBD2. CDR1 and CDR2 from the germline V gene are DFQATT and SNEGSKA (reference sequence). The CDR3 has 13 amino acids.

The table lists this clonotype with many counts. This chain links TRBV9 with TRBJ1-3; D ambiguous. V gave up 2 bases and J gave up 0 bases, with 12 bases separating them. This CDR3 spans 16 amino acids. CDR1 is SGDLS and CDR2 is YYNGEE in the germline V gene. CDR3 loop: CASSVDPGGSGNTIYF. CDR3 coding DNA: TGTGCCAGCAGCGTGGACCCCGGAGGCTCTGGAAACACCATATATTTT. The full variable domain, completed using reference TRBV9 and TRBJ1-3, is DSGVTQTPKHLITATGQRVTLRCSPRSGDLSVYWYQQSLDQGLQFLIQYYNGEERAKGNILERFSAQQFPDLHSELNLSSLELGDSALYFCASSVDPGGSGNTIYFGEGSWLTVV.

In this sample, this clonotype turned up many times. This chain joins TRBV12-3 or TRBV12-4 and TRBJ1-1, with 7 positions matching TRBD1. This CDR3 is 13 amino acids long. The J segment lost 8 bases and the V segment lost 5 bases, leaving 8 bases of the junction unmatched. This CDR3 reads CASSIGQEREAFF. The CDR3, as DNA: TGTGCCAGCAGTATCGGACAGGAGAGAGAAGCTTTCTTT.

This clonotype came up a few times. The chain couples TRBV6-4 to TRBJ2-7; no definite D call. From germline, CDR1 is MRHNA and CDR2 SNTAGT. Trimming removed 4 bases from V and 3 bases from J, with 10 bases in between. CDR3 length equals 13 residues. CDR3 nucleotide sequence: TGTGCCAGCAGTGTTGTTCAAATCTACGAGCAGTACTTC. Translation gives CASSVVQIYEQYF.

This clonotype was counted at least ten times. The chain joins TRBV7-6 to TRBJ2-7; the D call may be TRBD1 or TRBD2 (6 bases each). V lost 5 bases to trimming and J lost 6 bases, with 11 bases between them. This CDR3 comprises 12 residues. Germline CDR1 reads SGHVS; CDR2 reads FNYEAQ. CDR3: CASSGGTLEQYF. CDR3 coding DNA: TGTGCCAGCAGCGGCGGGACACTCGAGCAGTACTTC. Full variable domain (missing parts from reference TRBV7-6 and TRBJ2-7): GAGVSQSPRYKVTKRGQDVALRCDPISGHVSLYWYRQALGQGPEFLTYFNYEAQQDKSGLPNDRFSAERPEGSISTLTIQRTEQRDSAMYRCASSGGTLEQYFGPGTRLTVT.

In this sample, this clonotype turned up many times. The chain combines TRBV20-1 with TRBJ1-6, with 8 positions matching TRBD1. The germline gives CDR1 DFQATT, CDR2 SNEGSKA (reference sequence). CDR3 size: 16 residues. V was pared by 4 bases and J by 8 bases, with 13 bases of the junction left unmatched. CDR3 sequence (DNA): TGCAGTGCTACCCGAGGGACAGGCCTACCGTATTCACCCCTCCACTTT. Translation: CSATRGTGLPYSPLHF.

Note on this clonotype: A much larger clone lies a single base off, so this may be a read error. The chain links TRBV15 to TRBJ2-5; D is possibly TRBD2 (7 bases). V was trimmed by 0 bases and J by 4 bases, leaving 27 bases between them. The CDR3 is made up of 20 amino acids. Germline CDR1 LNHNV, CDR2 YYDKDF (reference sequence). The CDR3 protein is CATSRDYPTWGGNVRETQYF. The DNA of the CDR3 is TGTGCCACCAGCAGAGATTACCCTACATGGGGGGGCAATGTCCGAGAGACCCAGTACTTC.

The chain couples TRBV12-3 or TRBV12-4 to TRBJ2-7, with TRBD1 as a possible D gene (5 bases). The CDR3 has 14 amino acids. Trimming pared 5 bases from V and 6 bases from J, leaving 17 bases between. The CDR3 sequence is CASSRGYLGTEQYF. The CDR3 bases are TGTGCCAGCAGTAGGGGTTACTTGGGAACCGAGCAGTACTTC.

This clonotype showed up many times. This sequence joins TRBV5-1 and TRBJ2-3; D is ambiguous. Between the trimmed V and J ends, which lost 2 bases and 0 bases, there was a span of 7 bases. Germline V gene lookup returns CDR1 SGHRS and CDR2 YFSETQ. The CDR3 has 14 amino acids. The CDR3 coding sequence is TGCGCCAGCAGCTTCCCCACTAGCACAGATACGCAGTATTTT. Translating it yields CASSFPTSTDTQYF.

A word on this clonotype: One base away lies a much larger clone, so this may be a sequencing read error. J is TRBJ1-1 and V is TRBV2; weak D call: TRBD1 (6 bases). The germline CDR1 and CDR2 sequences are SNHLY and FYNNEI. The CDR3 is made up of 15 amino acids. The CDR3 here is CVSRGGGHWGTEAFF. CDR3 DNA: TGTGTCAGCAGGGGAGGGGGACATTGGGGGACTGAAGCTTTCTTT.

This rearrangement joins TRBV12-3 or TRBV12-4 to TRBJ1-6; 7 bases map to TRBD1. J gave up 6 bases and V 3 bases, and 5 bases lay outside the gene matches. The CDR3 spans 15 residues. This chain's CDR3 is CASSFSGTANSPLHF. For the CDR3, the DNA is TGTGCCAGCAGTTTTTCTGGGACAGCTAATTCACCCCTCCACTTT.

Points on this clonotype: The junction departs from the called germline gene at one end, perhaps through a read error. J is TRBJ1-1 and V is TRBV14; D is possibly TRBD1 (5 bases). The length of the CDR3 is 11 residues. Germline V gene sequence: CDR1 SGHDN, CDR2 FVKESK. CDR3 in DNA: TGTGTCAGCAGCCAAGATGGGGGAGCTTTCTTT. Translated: CVSSQDGGAFF.

In its sample, this clonotype was seen many times. The V gene is TRBV14, the J gene TRBJ1-1; 7 nucleotides line up with TRBD1. After removal of 4 bases from V and 3 bases from J, the junction contained 5 bases not matched to a gene. This CDR3 is 14 amino acids long. Looked up from germline, CDR1 is SGHDN and CDR2 is FVKESK. CDR3 amino acids: CASSRQTGDTEAFF. DNA for the CDR3: TGTGCCAGCAGCCGGCAAACAGGGGACACTGAAGCTTTCTTT.

In DNA form, the CDR3 reads TGCGCCAGCAGCCAAGGCGTTATGCGGACAGGGGTCAATCAGCCCCAGCATTTT. Its translation is CASSQGVMRTGVNQPQHF. J is TRBJ1-5 and V is TRBV4-1; TRBD1 agrees at 9 bases. V dropped 1 base and J dropped 3; count of bases not matched to a gene: 10. Germline V gene sequence: CDR1 MGHRA, CDR2 YSYEKL. CDR3 length: 18 amino acids.